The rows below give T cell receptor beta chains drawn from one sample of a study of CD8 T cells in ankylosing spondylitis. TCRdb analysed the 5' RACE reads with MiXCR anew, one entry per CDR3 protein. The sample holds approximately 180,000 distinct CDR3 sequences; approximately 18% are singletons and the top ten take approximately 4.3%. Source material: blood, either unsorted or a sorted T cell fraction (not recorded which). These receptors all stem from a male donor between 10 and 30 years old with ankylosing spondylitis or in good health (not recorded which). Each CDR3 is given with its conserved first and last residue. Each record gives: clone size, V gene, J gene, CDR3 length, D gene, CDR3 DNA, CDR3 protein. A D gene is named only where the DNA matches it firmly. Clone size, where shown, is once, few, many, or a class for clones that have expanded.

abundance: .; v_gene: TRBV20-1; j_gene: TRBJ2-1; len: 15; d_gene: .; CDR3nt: TGCAGTGCCCTATATGGGGGAGTTCGTTCCGATGAGCAGTTCTTC; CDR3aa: CSALYGGVRSDEQFF
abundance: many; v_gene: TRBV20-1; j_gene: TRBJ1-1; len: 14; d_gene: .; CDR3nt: TGCAGTGCCCAAATACCCGAACGGAACACTGAAGCTTTCTTT; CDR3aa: CSAQIPERNTEAFF
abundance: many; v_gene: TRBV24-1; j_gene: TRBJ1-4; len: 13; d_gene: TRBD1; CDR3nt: TGTGCCACCAGGGACAGGGGCAATGAAAAACTGTTTTTT; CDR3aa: CATRDRGNEKLFF
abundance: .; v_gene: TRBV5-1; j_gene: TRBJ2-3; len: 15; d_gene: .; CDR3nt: TGCGCCAGCAGCTTAAGGTTCCTTGGCACAGATACGCAGTATTTT; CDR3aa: CASSLRFLGTDTQYF
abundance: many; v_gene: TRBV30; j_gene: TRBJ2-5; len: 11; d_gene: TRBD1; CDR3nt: TGTGCCTGGGGACAGGGAGAGACCCAGTACTTC; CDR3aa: CAWGQGETQYF
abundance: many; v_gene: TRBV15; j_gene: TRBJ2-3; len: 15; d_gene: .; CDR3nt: TGTGCCACCAGCAGTAGAGCGGAGCGCACAGATACGCAGTATTTT; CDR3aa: CATSSRAERTDTQYF
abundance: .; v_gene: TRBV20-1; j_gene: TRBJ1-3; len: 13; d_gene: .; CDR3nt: TGCAGTGCTTACTGGGGGGTTCTAAACACCATATATTTT; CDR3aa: CSAYWGVLNTIYF
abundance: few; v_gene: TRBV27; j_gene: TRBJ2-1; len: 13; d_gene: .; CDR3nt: TGTGCCAGCAGTTTAAATGACCGGTTGCCCCAGTTCTTC; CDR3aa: CASSLNDRLPQFF
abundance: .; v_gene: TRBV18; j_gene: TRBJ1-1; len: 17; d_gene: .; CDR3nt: TGTGCCAGCTCACCACTTTCCGGGGGAACTGCGAACACTGAAGCTTTCTTT; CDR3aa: CASSPLSGGTANTEAFF
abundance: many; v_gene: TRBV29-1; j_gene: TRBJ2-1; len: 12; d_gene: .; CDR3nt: TGCAGCGTTGAAGCGAAGCTCAATGAGCAGTTCTTC; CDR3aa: CSVEAKLNEQFF